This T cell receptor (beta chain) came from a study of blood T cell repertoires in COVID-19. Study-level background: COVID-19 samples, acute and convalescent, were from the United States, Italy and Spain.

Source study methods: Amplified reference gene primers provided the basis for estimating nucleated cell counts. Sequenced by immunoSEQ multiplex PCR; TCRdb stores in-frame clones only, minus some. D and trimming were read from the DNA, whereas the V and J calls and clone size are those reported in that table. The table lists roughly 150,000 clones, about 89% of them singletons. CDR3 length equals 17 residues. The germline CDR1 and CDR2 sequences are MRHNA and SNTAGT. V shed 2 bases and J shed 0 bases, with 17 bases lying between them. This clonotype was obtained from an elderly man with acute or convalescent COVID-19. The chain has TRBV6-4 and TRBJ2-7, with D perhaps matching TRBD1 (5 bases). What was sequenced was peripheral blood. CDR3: CASSDLVAGLSSYEQYF. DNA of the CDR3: TGTGCCAGCAGTGACCTTGTTGCAGGGCTCTCCTCCTACGAGCAGTACTTC.